This entry lists 24 T cell receptor beta chains sequenced from one sample in a study of blood T cell repertoires in COVID-19. Measured with immunoSEQ multiplex PCR; TCRdb has only the in-frame clones, and not every one. The sample contains fewer than 500,000 clones, around nine tenths of which appear only once. Material: PBMCs or T cells enriched from blood (not recorded which). These receptors all stem from a woman aged 30 to 39 with acute COVID-19.

The chain employs TRBV24-1 and TRBJ2-1; D possibly corresponds to TRBD2 (7 bases). CDR1 and CDR2 (germline): KGHDR, SFDVKD. The V gene lost 4 bases and the J gene lost 5 bases, with 17 bases spanning the gap. The CDR3 is 16 amino acids. DNA of the CDR3: TGTGCCACCAGTGACTGGGGGGGGCCCAAAGACAATGAGCAGTTCTTC. Its translation is CATSDWGGPKDNEQFF.

The V and J genes are TRBV25-1 and TRBJ2-7; 7 bases are shared with TRBD2. The length of the CDR3 is 13 residues. The germline gives CDR1 MGHDK, CDR2 SYGVNS. J gave up 5 bases and V 6 bases, and 7 bases lay outside the gene matches. In DNA form, the CDR3 reads TGTGCCAGCAGCGGGGGGATTTACCACGAGCAGTACTTC. Its protein product is CASSGGIYHEQYF.

The CDR3 DNA reads TGTGCCAGCAGCCAAGTCGGGCGGAGACAGCCGACCCCGAACACCGGGGAGCTGTTTTTT. Translating it yields CASSQVGRRQPTPNTGELFF. The V gene is TRBV14, the J gene TRBJ2-2; maybe TRBD1 (5 bases). From germline, CDR1 is SGHDN and CDR2 FVKESK. The CDR3 contains 20 residues. The ends were cut back, 1 base at V and 0 bases at J, with 21 bases in the middle.

DNA of the CDR3: TGTGCCATCAAGCGGGGGGAGACCTACAATGAGCAGTTCTTC. Its translation: CAIKRGETYNEQFF. The rearrangement links TRBV10-3 to TRBJ2-1, with 9 bases identical to TRBD2. The junction had 3 bases not matched to a gene; V was cut back by 7 bases and J by 2 bases. CDR1 and CDR2 (germline): ENHRY, SYGVKD. The CDR3 has 14 residues.

The CDR3 spells CASSPSHTGELFF. The CDR3 DNA sequence: TGCGCCAGCAGCCCTAGTCACACCGGGGAGCTGTTTTTT. The rearrangement uses TRBV5-1 and TRBJ2-2; D not resolved. This CDR3 spans 13 amino acids. Germline lookup yields CDR1 SGHRS and CDR2 YFSETQ. The V gene lost 4 bases and the J gene lost 3 bases, with 7 bases spanning the gap.

This clone was detected a few times. The rearrangement uses TRBV3-1 (or the pseudogene TRBV3-2) and TRBJ2-1, with 10 bases that match TRBD2. Trimming took 6 bases from V and 8 from J; bases not matched to a gene: 10. The germline gives CDR1 LGHDT, CDR2 YNNKEL (reference sequence). This CDR3 contains 15 residues. The CDR3 is CASRGAGGNVDEQFF. As DNA, the CDR3 is TGTGCCAGCAGAGGAGCGGGGGGGAACGTGGATGAGCAGTTCTTC.

Only a few counts were recorded for this clone. The V and J genes are TRBV9 and TRBJ2-1; 9 nucleotides agree with TRBD2. V shed 0 bases, J shed 10 bases, and the junction held 8 bases outside the gene matches. CDR1 SGDLS and CDR2 YYNGEE come from the germline V gene. The CDR3 consists of 15 residues. The CDR3 loop reads CASSVAAGGQEEQFF. In nucleotides, the CDR3 is TGTGCCAGCAGCGTAGCGGCGGGGGGGCAGGAGGAGCAGTTCTTC.

This clone came up once. J is TRBJ1-2 and V is TRBV5-8; D perhaps matches TRBD1 (6 bases). In germline, CDR1 is SGHTS, CDR2 YDEGEE. V was clipped by 0 bases and J by 4 bases, with 10 bases between them. The CDR3 extends over 14 amino acids. The CDR3 loop is CASSLGGTPYGYTF. CDR3 DNA: TGTGCCAGCAGCTTGGGGGGGACACCCTATGGCTACACCTTC.

The chain couples TRBV7-2 to TRBJ2-7; 7 bases align to TRBD1. Germline V gene lookup returns CDR1 SGHTA and CDR2 FQGNSA. The CDR3 covers 18 residues. Trimming removed 2 bases from V and 1 base from J; junction bases left unmatched: 14. The CDR3 nucleotides are TGTGCCAGCAGCTTAAAAATTTCGGGGACAGCTAAATCCTACGAGCAGTACTTC. As protein: CASSLKISGTAKSYEQYF.

The genes are TRBV6-2 or TRBV6-3 and TRBJ1-2; D gene ambiguous. The V end lost 2 bases, the J end lost 8 bases, and 18 bases lay between the germline ends. The CDR3 covers 15 residues. CDR1 and CDR2 (germline): MNHEY, SVGEGT. The CDR3, as DNA: TGTGCCAGCAGTTACGTGGGAAACGCATGGAGGGGCTACACCTTC. Translation: CASSYVGNAWRGYTF.

This clone has just one count. This sequence joins TRBV6-1 and TRBJ2-3, with unresolved D. CDR1 is MNHNS and CDR2 is SASEGT in the germline V gene. This CDR3 comprises 15 residues. Deletions cut 2 bases from V and 5 bases from J, with 14 bases between. CDR3 coding DNA: TGTGCCAGCAGTGAACCCGGGTTAGCCGTAGATACGCAGTATTTT. Translating gives CASSEPGLAVDTQYF.

CDR3: CASSLTPGGASGYTF. In DNA form, the CDR3 reads TGCGCCAGCAGCTTAACCCCGGGGGGCGCTTCTGGCTACACCTTC. V usage is TRBV5-1 and J usage is TRBJ1-2, with a tentative D call TRBD1 (6 bases). This CDR3 is 15 amino acids long. V was pared by 2 bases and J by 7 bases, with 18 bases between. The germline gives CDR1 SGHRS, CDR2 YFSETQ.

The rearrangement uses TRBV7-8 and TRBJ1-1; tentatively, D is TRBD1 (6 bases). Germline V gene sequence: CDR1 SGHVS, CDR2 FQNEAQ. This CDR3 contains 15 residues. Between the trimmed V and J ends, which lost 0 bases and 6 bases, there was a span of 14 bases. CDR3 coding DNA: TGTGCCAGCAGCTTAGCGTGGGGGGGCGCGGCTGAAGCTTTCTTT. It is translated as CASSLAWGGAAEAFF.

This chain connects TRBV24-1 to TRBJ2-2, with a weak D call TRBD1 (6 bases). The CDR3 runs to 15 residues. Trimming cost V 2 bases and J 6 bases, with 12 bases left between them. CDR1 is KGHDR, CDR2 SFDVKD, per germline. Written as DNA, the CDR3 is TGTGCCACCAGTGATTCCAGGGGCCTCGCCGGGGAGCTGTTTTTT. Translation: CATSDSRGLAGELFF.

The rearrangement uses TRBV30 and TRBJ1-6; the match to TRBD1 covers 8 bases. With V trimmed by 0 bases and J by 9 bases, 7 bases remained unmatched. The CDR3 is 15 amino acids. Per germline, CDR1 GTSNPN and CDR2 SVGIG (reference sequence). The CDR3 DNA sequence: TGTGCCTGGAGTGTACAGGGACAGGCGTTTTCACCCCTCCACTTT. Its translation is CAWSVQGQAFSPLHF.

This clone was recorded only once. The V and J genes are TRBV13 and TRBJ2-7; TRBD1 might be the D (6 bases). CDR3 length: 15 amino acids. V shed 2 bases and J shed 5 bases, with 16 bases lying between them. CDR1 and CDR2 (germline): PRHDT, FYEKMQ (reference sequence). The CDR3 nucleotides read TGTGCCAGCAGCTTATTAGAACAGGGTAAGGACGAGCAGTACTTC. Amino acid sequence: CASSLLEQGKDEQYF.

This clone occurred once. The chain has TRBV10-1 and TRBJ2-3; no firm D call. The V gene lost 4 bases and the J gene lost 5 bases, with 7 bases spanning the gap. Germline assignment: CDR1 WNHNN and CDR2 SYGVQD (reference sequence). The CDR3 totals 12 residues. The CDR3 loop reads CASSVVGDTQYF. For the CDR3, the DNA is TGCGCCAGCAGTGTCGTCGGAGATACGCAGTATTTT.

The V and J genes are TRBV5-6 and TRBJ2-1; D may be TRBD2 (5 bases). This CDR3 contains 16 residues. V was shortened by 1 base and J by 2 bases, with 13 bases between the two germline ends. From germline, CDR1 is SGHDT and CDR2 YYEEEE. The CDR3 loop reads CASSLSELVTYNEQFF. For the CDR3, the DNA is TGTGCCAGCAGCTTGTCTGAACTAGTCACCTACAATGAGCAGTTCTTC.

The V and J genes are TRBV11-3 and TRBJ2-1; D might be TRBD1 (5 bases). Deletions cut 5 bases from V and 10 bases from J, with 15 bases between. From germline, CDR1 is SGHNT and CDR2 YENEEA. The CDR3 totals 13 residues. The CDR3 here is CASSTTEPGEQFF. The DNA of the CDR3 is TGTGCCAGCAGCACGACCGAACCAGGGGAGCAGTTCTTC.

The CDR3 DNA is TGTGCCAGTAGTGCCCCCCGGACTAGCGGGGGGAATGAGCAGTTCTTC. Protein sequence: CASSAPRTSGGNEQFF. The V and J genes are TRBV19 and TRBJ2-1; TRBD2 agrees at 14 bases. After removal of 5 bases from V and 7 bases from J, the junction contained 7 bases not matched to a gene. This CDR3 contains 16 residues. Germline V gene data show CDR1 as LNHDA and CDR2 as SQIVND (reference sequence).

The chain joins TRBV7-6 to TRBJ2-1; 7 positions match TRBD2. V trimming: 4 bases; J trimming: 4 bases; junction bases outside the gene matches: 7. CDR3 length equals 15 residues. Germline V gene sequence: CDR1 SGHVS, CDR2 FNYEAQ. The CDR3 reads CASSSPGTTYNEQFF. CDR3 in DNA: TGTGCCAGCAGCTCCCCCGGGACTACTTACAATGAGCAGTTCTTC.

This clone is a singleton in its sample. The rearrangement joins TRBV20-1 to TRBJ2-5; 12 bases are a match to TRBD2. Germline CDR1 reads DFQATT; CDR2 reads SNEGSKA (reference sequence). V was clipped by 3 bases and J by 4 bases; unmatched bases: 9. This CDR3 is built from 16 residues. The CDR3 DNA reads TGCAGTGCTAGTCAATCTAGCGGGGGGGCCGGAGAGACCCAGTACTTC. Translating gives CSASQSSGGAGETQYF.

The genes are TRBV14 and TRBJ2-1, with a tentative D call TRBD2 (6 bases). The V end lost 0 bases, the J end lost 8 bases, and 20 bases lay between the germline ends. The CDR3 contains 17 residues. Per the germline V gene, CDR1 is SGHDN and CDR2 is FVKESK. The CDR3: CASSQDRRGYAFYEQFF. The CDR3 nucleotides are TGTGCCAGCAGCCAAGATAGGAGGGGATACGCATTCTATGAGCAGTTCTTC.

The chain uses TRBV19 and TRBJ2-5, with D uncertain. V gave up 3 bases and J gave up 4 bases, with 15 bases separating them. There are 15 residues in the CDR3. CDR1 LNHDA and CDR2 SQIVND come from the germline V gene (reference sequence). CDR3 protein: CASSISPTPRETQYF. The DNA of the CDR3 is TGTGCCAGTAGTATTTCCCCTACCCCTCGAGAGACCCAGTACTTC.